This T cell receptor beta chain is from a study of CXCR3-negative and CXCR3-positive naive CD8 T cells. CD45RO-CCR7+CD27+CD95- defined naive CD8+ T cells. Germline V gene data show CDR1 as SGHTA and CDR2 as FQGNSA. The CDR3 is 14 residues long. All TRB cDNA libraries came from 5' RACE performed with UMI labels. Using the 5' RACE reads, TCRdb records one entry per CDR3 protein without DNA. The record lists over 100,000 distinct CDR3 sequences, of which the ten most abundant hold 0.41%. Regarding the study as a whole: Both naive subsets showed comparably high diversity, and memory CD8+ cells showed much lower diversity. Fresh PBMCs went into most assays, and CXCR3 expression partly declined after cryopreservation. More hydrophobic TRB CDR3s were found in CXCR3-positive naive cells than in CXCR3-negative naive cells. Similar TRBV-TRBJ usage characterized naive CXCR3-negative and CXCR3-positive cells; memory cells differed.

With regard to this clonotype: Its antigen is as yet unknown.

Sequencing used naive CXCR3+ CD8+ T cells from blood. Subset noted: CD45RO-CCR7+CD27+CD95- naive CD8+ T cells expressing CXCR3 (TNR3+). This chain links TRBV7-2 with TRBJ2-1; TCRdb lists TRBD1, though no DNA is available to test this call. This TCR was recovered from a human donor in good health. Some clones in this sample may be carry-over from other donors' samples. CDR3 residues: CASSLGPRTVEQFF.